This T cell receptor (beta chain) derives from a study of T cells in localized non-small cell lung cancer. Study results and limitations: Higher adjacent-lung clonality was associated with shorter survival.

This CDR3 contains 13 residues. The V gene's germline CDR1 is LNHDA and CDR2 SQIVND (reference sequence). Trimming removed 5 bases at V and 7 bases at J, with 14 bases between. As to this clone: No antigen is known for it.

TCRdb keeps only in-frame clones here, not all; method: immunoSEQ multiplex PCR. This table holds some 4,600 clones, roughly 33% found once. J is TRBJ1-2 and V is TRBV19, with D perhaps matching TRBD1 (6 bases). The sequence derives from a male donor at least 60 years old with stage I lung adenocarcinoma. Sequenced material: lung tumor tissue, taken before any cancer treatment. The chain's CDR3 is CASSDVGGFGYTF. For the CDR3, the DNA is TGTGCCAGTAGTGACGTGGGGGGCTTTGGCTACACCTTC.